Sequencing of this TCR beta chain was carried out in a study of blood T cell repertoires in COVID-19. Study background: From the United States, Italy and Spain came samples of acute and convalescent COVID-19.

Here immunoSEQ multiplex PCR was the method, and the copy in TCRdb shows in-frame clones only, minus some. The sample lists 110,000 or so clones; 85% were seen once. V lost 4 bases, J lost 0 bases, and 3 bases stayed unmatched. This CDR3 spans 15 amino acids. Germline loops: CDR1 SGHKS, CDR2 YYEKEE (reference sequence). The sequence came from a human donor in a cohort sampled during active COVID-19. The chain couples TRBV5-5 to TRBJ2-3; 9 bases align to TRBD1. Input material: peripheral blood. The CDR3 nucleotides are TGTGCCAGCAGCATAGGACAGGGGAGCACAGATACGCAGTATTTT. Translated: CASSIGQGSTDTQYF.